This section outlines one TCR beta chain sequence together with its context. V lost 7 bases, J lost 7 bases, and 27 bases stayed unmatched. The CDR3 length is 19 residues. The germline V gene has CDR1 SGHVS and CDR2 FQNEAQ. These data belong to a study of T-cell memory formation after mild COVID-19. MiXCR was run by TCRdb on the 5' RACE reads, yielding one entry per CDR3 protein. This table has hundreds of thousands of distinct CDR3 sequences, around 27% appearing once. The specimen was PBMCs or a T cell subset sorted from them (not recorded which). The chain employs TRBV7-8 and TRBJ2-7; 8 bases are shared with TRBD1. The clonotype was recovered from an adult woman who had mild COVID-19 (a few samples of this study predate the infection). Cell type and time point are not known. The CDR3 DNA reads TGTGCCAGCACCTATGGGGACAGGAGAGTCGGCGGAGGAGGATGGGAGCAGTACTTC. As protein: CASTYGDRRVGGGGWEQYF.